This is a list of T cell receptor beta chains from one sample in a study of identical twins. TCRdb used MiXCR to reprocess the 5' RACE reads, holding one entry per CDR3 protein. In the table there are 450,000 to 650,000 distinct CDR3 sequences, approximately 16% of which are singletons. The data were also submitted as part of a second study, on yellow fever vaccine responses in identical twins.

The sequenced sample consisted of CD4+ T cells sorted from blood. The receptors were gathered from a woman under 30 in good health. Each CDR3 is given with its conserved first and last residue. The D gene is left open where the match is weak. Where a row states a size, it is once, few, many or the class of an expanded clone; other rows omit it.

d_gene	v_gene	len	abundance	j_gene	CDR3nt	CDR3aa
-	TRBV2	11	many	TRBJ2-5	TGTGCCAGCAGTGGCGCAGAGACCCAGTACTTC	CASSGAETQYF
-	TRBV5-1	13	-	TRBJ1-2	TGCGCCAGCAGCTTGGACTTCAACTATGGCTACACCTTC	CASSLDFNYGYTF
TRBD2	TRBV28	18	-	TRBJ2-3	TGTGCCAGCAGGTCGGGGGGACTAGCGGGAGGATCCACAGATACGCAGTATTTT	CASRSGGLAGGSTDTQYF
-	TRBV5-6	17	few	TRBJ2-2	TGTGCCAGCAGCTTTAGCATCAGGGGCGTGCGTACCGGGGAGCTGTTTTTT	CASSFSIRGVRTGELFF
TRBD2	TRBV6-1	13	-	TRBJ2-1	TGTGCCAGCAGGCTAGCGGGAGTGCATGAGCAGTTCTTC	CASRLAGVHEQFF
-	TRBV20-1	13	-	TRBJ2-5	TGCAGTGCTAGAGTCCTAGCCTTGGAGACCCAGTACTTC	CSARVLALETQYF
-	TRBV5-1	14	-	TRBJ1-1	TGCGCCAGCAGCTCAGGGGTTGGTGGCACTGAAGCTTTCTTT	CASSSGVGGTEAFF
TRBD2	TRBV11-1	20	-	TRBJ2-3	TGTGCCAGCAGCGTAGGCCGTCCCGGGACTAGCGGGAGAGGCACAGATACGCAGTATTTT	CASSVGRPGTSGRGTDTQYF
-	TRBV20-1	13	few	TRBJ2-5	TGCAGTGCTAGAAAAATGTACCAAGAGACCCAGTACTTC	CSARKMYQETQYF
-	TRBV6-1	13	-	TRBJ2-6	TGTGCCAGCAGGACAGGCGGGGCCAACGTCCTGACTTTC	CASRTGGANVLTF
-	TRBV20-1	13	-	TRBJ2-7	TGCAGTGCTAGAGAGGCAGGGCCCTACGAGCAGTACTTC	CSAREAGPYEQYF
TRBD2	TRBV5-1	15	-	TRBJ2-7	TGCGCCAGCAGCTTGGGGACTAGCGGGCGGGGCGAGCAGTACTTC	CASSLGTSGRGEQYF
-	TRBV5-6	14	-	TRBJ2-5	TGTGCCAGCAGCTTGGGCCAGTATCGGGAGACCCAGTACTTC	CASSLGQYRETQYF
TRBD2	TRBV6-1	15	few	TRBJ2-7	TGTGCCAGCAGAAAACGGACTAGTAACTCCTACGAGCAGTACTTC	CASRKRTSNSYEQYF
TRBD1	TRBV18	16	few	TRBJ2-5	TGTGCCAGCTCACCCCTTTGGACAGGGGGAGAAGAGACCCAGTACTTC	CASSPLWTGGEETQYF
-	TRBV12-3/TRBV12-4	15	few	TRBJ2-1	TGTGCCAGCAGTCCCCCGTGGGGCCTGGACAATGAGCAGTTCTTC	CASSPPWGLDNEQFF